This T cell receptor beta chain was captured by sequencing in a study of T cell responses to AZD1222 COVID-19 vaccine. General study points: The reported proportion of spike-specific TCRs targeting unmutated variant regions was nearly half. Distributed over spike, vaccine-associated CD4 TCRs predominated at 160-218 and 743-854. Scientists sampled the repertoires only once the peak T cell response had passed.

Of note for this clone: The antigen remains undetermined.

Using immunoSEQ multiplex PCR, the repertoire was profiled, and TCRdb retains in-frame clones only, with some absent. The sample lists over 150,000 clones, 85% to 95% occurring once. CDR1 is MNHEY, CDR2 SVGAGI, per germline. After removal of 7 bases from V and 5 bases from J, the junction contained 10 bases not matched to a gene. The CDR3 spans 15 residues. The J gene is TRBJ1-5, the V gene TRBV6-5; 8 nucleotides align to TRBD1. This material consisted of peripheral blood, taken 28 days after the second AZD1222 dose. This clonotype was sampled from an adult who received the AZD1222 COVID-19 vaccine. DNA for the CDR3: TGTGCCAGCAAGGTGGACAGGGATCCCCATCAGCCCCAGCATTTT. Its translation: CASKVDRDPHQPQHF.